This TCR beta chain comes out of a study of blood T cell repertoires in COVID-19. Study details: Samples taken during acute and convalescent COVID-19 were collected in the United States, Italy and Spain.

The CDR3 contains 14 residues. Trimming pared 0 bases from V and 2 bases from J, leaving 8 bases between. Germline lookup yields CDR1 SGHRS and CDR2 YFSETQ. Here immunoSEQ multiplex PCR was the method, and the copy in TCRdb shows in-frame clones only, minus some. The data contain under 300,000 clones, over 90% of them singletons. V is TRBV5-1 and J is TRBJ1-1, with D possibly being TRBD1 (5 bases). Sequences were obtained from peripheral blood. This receptor was identified in a man aged 25-45 years with COVID-19, enrolled during active disease. CDR3: CASSLVQVNTEAFF. CDR3 nucleotide sequence: TGCGCCAGCAGCTTGGTACAGGTAAACACTGAAGCTTTCTTT.